The text below deals with one T cell receptor (beta chain). Which antigen it targets is not known. Base qualities are not recorded, but no much larger clone differs from it by a single base. Patients with a history of autoimmune disease or receiving systemic immunosuppression were excluded from the trial. Peripheral blood for TCR sequencing was collected from all dose cohorts at baseline, on cycle 4 day 1, and on cycle 7 day 1. Samples were obtained from an open-label, multicenter, first-in-human phase I dose-escalation trial of ivuxolimab. Adults with locally advanced or metastatic melanoma, renal cell carcinoma, hepatocellular carcinoma or head and neck squamous cell carcinoma were enrolled in the trial. Before TCR sequencing, CD4+ T cells and CD8+ T cells were sorted from peripheral blood as separate populations. This entry comes from a study of OX40 agonist ivuxolimab in advanced cancers. Context from the whole study: The costimulatory receptor OX40 (CD134) was targeted by ivuxolimab, a fully human IgG2 agonistic monoclonal antibody. Partial responses were achieved by three dose-escalation patients, of whom one had hepatocellular carcinoma and two had cutaneous melanoma. The paper covers the monotherapy dose-escalation part of the phase I ivuxolimab trial, which included N of about 51 patients. Patients were allowed to have had prior anti-PD-1, anti-PD-L1 or anti-CTLA-4 therapy, and around 40% of the dose-escalation patients had previously received checkpoint inhibitors. Peripheral TCRbeta sequencing aimed to test whether ivuxolimab altered TCR sequence diversity and caused clonal T-cell expansion. Of the roughly 52 dose-escalation patients, hepatocellular carcinoma was present in about 20, melanoma in some 15, renal cell carcinoma in 9 and head and neck cancer in 9. In the dose-escalation cohort, more than 75% of patients were male, and the mean age was approximately 60 years, with a range of roughly 23 to 85. Intravenous ivuxolimab was administered to patients every 2 weeks at six dose levels: 0.01, 0.1, 0.3, 1.5, 3 and 10 mg/kg. Results the study describes overall, beyond this receptor: Low levels of normalized T-cell clonal expansion were also seen in some patients who did not respond. Partial responders in the 0.1-3.0 mg/kg groups had among the lowest normalized peripheral clonal expansion, especially among CD8+ T cells. At doses from 0.1 to 3.0 mg/kg, clonal expansion was seen in both CD4+ and CD8+ blood T cells between baseline and week 6. Which antigens the clonally expanded peripheral T cells were specific for was not determined. After ivuxolimab, more expanded clones were found on average in CD8+ T cells than in CD4+ T cells.

Genomic DNA was isolated from the sorted cells so that the TCRbeta CDR3 region could be sequenced. The immunoSEQ Assay was used for sequencing of TCRbeta CDR3 regions. The immuneACCESS repertoire file appears here via TCRdb, limited to in-frame rearrangements. These files lack a portion of the clones; in checked studies, under half of the deficit traces to unresolved V genes, and the cause of the others is not known. For this sample the table gives approximately 77,000 clones, of which just under 95% were detected only once. The biggest ten clones account for approximately 11% of the sample. The CDR3 has 13 amino acids, counting the end cysteine and phenylalanine. The CDR3 DNA has 39 bases and is translated from base 1. V was cut back by 3 bases and J by 3 bases, leaving a gap of 9 bases between them. From a lookup of the germline V gene (reference sequence), CDR1 and CDR2 are MNHEY and SMNVEV.

The chain links TRBV27 with TRBJ2-7, with a tentative D call of TRBD1 or TRBD2, each matching 5 bases. The clonotype originates from an adult with an advanced solid tumor such as melanoma, head and neck, liver or kidney cancer. Sequences were derived from CD4+ or CD8+ T cells sorted from blood, sampled in a trial of the OX40 agonist ivuxolimab. The nucleotides are TGTGCCAGCAGTTTCGGGGCCCTCTACGAGCAGTACTTC. This is translated as CASSFGALYEQYF.